The 26 T cell receptor beta chains in this list originate from one sample, sequenced in a study of blood T cell repertoires in COVID-19. TCRdb keeps only in-frame clones here, not all; method: immunoSEQ multiplex PCR. The table includes more than 95,000 clones, 84% detected once. Sequencing used peripheral blood. The receptors stem from a man between 60 and 70 years old with acute or convalescent COVID-19.

J is TRBJ2-7 and V is TRBV6-5, with 9 bases aligning to TRBD1. Germline values: CDR1 MNHEY, CDR2 SVGAGI. The CDR3 spans 15 residues. Trimming cost V 11 bases and J 2 bases; bases outside gene matches: 13. In DNA form, the CDR3 reads TGTGCCGGCCGAGCCCGGGACAGGGCAACCTACGAGCAGTACTTC. This gives the protein CAGRARDRATYEQYF.

This chain connects TRBV29-1 to TRBJ1-6; tentative D call: TRBD1 (6 bases). Trimming removed 6 bases at V and 1 base at J, with 10 bases between. In germline, CDR1 is SQVTM, CDR2 ANQGSEA. The CDR3 has 14 amino acids. CDR3 in amino acids: CSVTQGSYNSPLHF. For the CDR3, the DNA is TGCAGCGTAACCCAGGGGTCCTATAATTCACCCCTCCACTTT.

The DNA of the CDR3 is TGTGCCAGCAGAGTCCGAAGGGGACAGGGGGTAACTGAAGCTTTCTTT. The encoded protein is CASRVRRGQGVTEAFF. The chain is built from TRBV7-2 and TRBJ1-1, with 11 bases aligning to TRBD1. V was pared by 6 bases and J by 5 bases, with 11 bases of the junction left unmatched. This CDR3 has 16 amino acids. Germline CDR1 is SGHTA and CDR2 is FQGNSA.

As regards this clone: This same CDR3 is encoded by further DNA sequences in the sample. The chain is built from TRBV12-3 or TRBV12-4 and TRBJ1-6; 7 bases are a match to TRBD1. The J segment lost 10 bases and the V segment lost 3 bases, leaving 3 bases of the junction unmatched. This CDR3 is 13 amino acids long. CDR3 sequence: CASSLPGGSPLHF. CDR3 DNA: TGTGCCAGCAGTTTGCCAGGGGGATCACCCCTCCACTTT.

V gene TRBV28 combines with J gene TRBJ2-1; no firm D call. Trimming took off 2 bases at V and 0 bases at J, with 17 bases between the two ends. From germline, CDR1 is MDHEN and CDR2 SYDVKM. CDR3 length equals 18 residues. The CDR3 DNA reads TGTGCCAGCAGTTTAGGAGCCGCTTACCCGAGCTCCTACAATGAGCAGTTCTTC. This encodes CASSLGAAYPSSYNEQFF.

The chain employs TRBV2 and TRBJ1-2; TRBD1 aligns across 12 bases. Germline V gives CDR1 SNHLY, CDR2 FYNNEI. V shed 7 bases and J 6 bases; nucleotides not matched to a gene: 15. This CDR3 region has 17 residues. As DNA, the CDR3 is TGTGCCAGCATCACACCGGGACAGGGGGCCAGACCCCATGGCTACACCTTC. The encoded protein is CASITPGQGARPHGYTF.

The chain carries TRBV30 and TRBJ1-2; no reliable D call. The germline V gene has CDR1 GTSNPN and CDR2 SVGIG (reference sequence). The germline V and J ends were trimmed by 4 bases and 4 bases, with 10 bases remaining between them. The CDR3 loop spans 12 amino acids. The CDR3 is CAWKDGFYGYTF. In nucleotides, the CDR3 is TGTGCCTGGAAAGACGGGTTCTATGGCTACACCTTC.

This clone was found once. This chain links TRBV5-1 with TRBJ1-1; D possibly corresponds to TRBD1 (5 bases). The germline V gene has CDR1 SGHRS and CDR2 YFSETQ. The CDR3 consists of 16 residues. V shed 4 bases and J shed 3 bases, with 19 bases lying between them. CDR3 region: CASSPGLRDFDTEAFF. The CDR3 coding sequence is TGCGCCAGCAGCCCAGGGTTGAGGGACTTCGACACTGAAGCTTTCTTT.

The chain recombines TRBV7-2 with TRBJ2-1; TRBD2 agrees at 8 bases. The trim removed 5 bases at V and 2 bases at J, leaving 14 bases unmatched. The CDR3 consists of 18 residues. Germline CDR1 SGHTA, CDR2 FQGNSA. CDR3 DNA: TGTGCCAGCAGCCCGCTATGGTCAGCGGGAGCACCCTACAATGAGCAGTTCTTC. Encoded protein: CASSPLWSAGAPYNEQFF.

V usage is TRBV18 and J usage is TRBJ1-5, with TRBD1 as a possible D gene (5 bases). Trimming took off 8 bases at V and 2 bases at J, with 10 bases between the two ends. This CDR3 is 13 amino acids long. CDR1 KGHSH and CDR2 LQKENI come from the germline V gene. Here the CDR3 reads CASRGSGNQPQHF. The CDR3 DNA is TGTGCCAGCAGGGGTTCTGGCAATCAGCCCCAGCATTTT.

The chain employs TRBV6-5 and TRBJ1-5, with a weak D call TRBD1 (5 bases). The CDR3 is 15 residues long. Germline CDR1 MNHEY, CDR2 SVGAGI. The V end was cut by 6 bases, the J end by 4 bases, with 16 bases between. The CDR3 loop reads CASSGTGGWNQPQHF. The CDR3 coding sequence is TGTGCCAGCAGCGGGACGGGGGGTTGGAATCAGCCCCAGCATTTT.

A single count supports this clone. The CDR3, as DNA: TGCGCCAGCAGCCGGGGGGAAATATCGGGTGGTGATGGCTACACCTTC. It yields the protein CASSRGEISGGDGYTF. The V call is TRBV4-1, the J call TRBJ1-2; TRBD1 might be the D (5 bases). V lost 4 bases to trimming and J lost 6 bases, with 21 bases between them. CDR3 length: 16 amino acids. Germline V gene sequence: CDR1 MGHRA, CDR2 YSYEKL.

The chain couples TRBV5-1 to TRBJ1-6, with TRBD1 as a possible D gene (5 bases). The V gene lost 0 bases and the J gene lost 7 bases, with 14 bases spanning the gap. The length of the CDR3 is 16 residues. Germline-derived CDR1 and CDR2 are SGHRS and YFSETQ. The CDR3 DNA is TGCGCCAGCAGCTTGGTGTTCCCCGGGGGGAATTCACCCCTCCACTTT. Residues: CASSLVFPGGNSPLHF.

The J gene is TRBJ2-7, the V gene TRBV7-9; D perhaps matches TRBD1 (5 bases). V lost 5 bases and J 2 bases, leaving 13 bases between the germline ends. This CDR3 is 14 amino acids long. Germline CDR1 SEHNR, CDR2 FQNEAQ (reference sequence). DNA of the CDR3: TGTGCCAGCAGCACAGGTGGAATGACCTACGAGCAGTACTTC. Amino acid sequence: CASSTGGMTYEQYF.

The chain has TRBV3-1 (or the pseudogene TRBV3-2) and TRBJ2-6; D is unresolved. V was cut by 1 base and J by 2 bases, with 6 bases left in between. The germline gives CDR1 LGHDT, CDR2 YNNKEL (reference sequence). The CDR3 extends over 15 amino acids. CDR3 amino acids: CASSQGRAGANVLTF. CDR3 nucleotide sequence: TGTGCCAGCAGCCAAGGACGGGCTGGGGCCAACGTCCTGACTTTC.

This clone showed up just a few times. J is TRBJ1-1 and V is TRBV19; possible D gene TRBD1, 6 bases. Trimming took off 4 bases at V and 2 bases at J, with 8 bases between the two ends. Per the germline V gene, CDR1 is LNHDA and CDR2 is SQIVND (reference sequence). The CDR3 is 13 residues long. The CDR3: CASSRQANTEAFF. The CDR3 DNA follows: TGTGCCAGTAGTAGACAGGCAAACACTGAAGCTTTCTTT.

This chain joins TRBV7-2 and TRBJ1-4, with TRBD1 as a possible D gene (6 bases). V lost 5 bases and J 5 bases, leaving 12 bases between the germline ends. The CDR3 has 14 amino acids. CDR1 is SGHTA and CDR2 is FQGNSA in the germline V gene. CDR3 in DNA: TGTGCCAGCAGCCCGGACAGCTTAAATGAAAAACTGTTTTTT. Protein: CASSPDSLNEKLFF.

The chain links TRBV15 to TRBJ1-1, with 7 bases aligning to TRBD1. CDR1 is LNHNV, CDR2 YYDKDF, per germline (reference sequence). V gave up 5 bases and J gave up 5 bases; unmatched junction bases: 8. The CDR3 covers 14 residues. The CDR3 spells CATSATGSVTEAFF. For the CDR3, the DNA is TGTGCCACCAGCGCGACAGGGAGCGTGACTGAAGCTTTCTTT.

This rearrangement joins TRBV18 to TRBJ1-2; weak D call: TRBD1 (5 bases). Germline V CDR1 and CDR2: KGHSH, LQKENI. The ends were cut back, 3 bases at V and 4 bases at J, with 15 bases in the middle. The CDR3 contains 15 residues. The CDR3 DNA reads TGTGCCAGCTCACCTGTAGGGGCCCATCTCTATGGCTACACCTTC. The encoded protein is CASSPVGAHLYGYTF.

This clone was seen a few times. V is TRBV6-1 and J is TRBJ1-4, with 7 bases lining up with TRBD1. The CDR3 totals 16 residues. Losses at the gene ends were 4 bases for V and 3 bases for J; bases not matched to a gene: 8. Germline CDR1 is MNHNS and CDR2 is SASEGT. The CDR3 nucleotides read TGTGCCAGCAGTGGCGACAGGGCGCAGGCTAATGAAAAACTGTTTTTT. It codes for CASSGDRAQANEKLFF.

V usage is TRBV19 and J usage is TRBJ1-2, with a weak D call TRBD1 (5 bases). CDR3 length: 13 residues. Trimming left V 7 bases short and J 8 bases short, with 17 bases between. Germline loops: CDR1 LNHDA, CDR2 SQIVND (reference sequence). Here the CDR3 reads CASTNGGAFGYTF. The CDR3 DNA follows: TGTGCCAGTACCAACGGAGGGGCCTTCGGCTACACCTTC.

This chain connects TRBV11-3 to TRBJ2-7; the D is unclear. From germline, CDR1 is SGHNT and CDR2 YENEEA. Trimming left V 3 bases short and J 2 bases short, with 11 bases between. CDR3 length: 14 amino acids. The CDR3 region is CASSLGSDTYEQYF. CDR3 nucleotides: TGTGCCAGCAGCTTGGGTTCAGACACCTACGAGCAGTACTTC.

The chain has TRBV28 and TRBJ1-5; TRBD1 matches 9 bases. The V gene's germline CDR1 is MDHEN and CDR2 SYDVKM. The junction had 4 bases not matched to a gene; V was cut back by 2 bases and J by 5 bases. This CDR3 spans 15 amino acids. The CDR3 here is CASSLGTGNYQPQHF. In DNA, the CDR3 is TGTGCCAGCAGTTTAGGGACAGGGAATTATCAGCCCCAGCATTTT.

This rearrangement joins TRBV7-2 to TRBJ2-1; 7 nucleotides align to TRBD2. The CDR3 has 14 residues. Germline values: CDR1 SGHTA, CDR2 FQGNSA. The ends lost 3 bases at V and 7 bases at J; junction bases unmatched: 6. CDR3 DNA: TGTGCCAGCAGCTTTCCTAGCGGAAAGAATGAGCAGTTCTTC. Its protein is CASSFPSGKNEQFF.

The chain is built from TRBV5-6 and TRBJ2-7; 13 bases fit TRBD2. Per the germline V gene, CDR1 is SGHDT and CDR2 is YYEEEE. Unmatched junction bases numbered 5, after V lost 2 bases and J lost 0 bases. There are 17 residues in the CDR3. This CDR3 reads CASSLSWTSGSSYEQYV. The CDR3, as DNA: TGTGCCAGCAGCTTAAGCTGGACTAGCGGGAGCTCCTACGAGCAGTACGTC.

V and J are TRBV5-4 and TRBJ1-1; D is ambiguous. Germline CDR1 reads SGHNT; CDR2 reads YYREEE (reference sequence). This CDR3 is 13 amino acids long. V gave up 4 bases and J gave up 5 bases, with 12 bases separating them. The chain's CDR3 is CASSRNRGTEAFF. In DNA, the CDR3 is TGTGCCAGCAGCCGAAACCGGGGAACTGAAGCTTTCTTT.